The present entry profiles one TCR beta chain with its context. Its antigen is unidentified. This entry belongs to a study of T cell responses to AZD1222 COVID-19 vaccine. Study background: Both about-4-week and about-12-week second-dose recipients were combined. Study results and limitations: Possibly, clonal diversity was underestimated; donors were largely white British and included more females. Increases in Spike-specific TCR breadth and depth were seen after two AZD1222 doses. The study sampled repertoires only after the peak T cell response.

V lost 4 bases, J lost 1 base, and 13 bases lay in between. CDR3 length: 15 amino acids. Germline-derived CDR1 and CDR2 are LGHDT and YNNKEL (reference sequence). The assay was immunoSEQ multiplex PCR, and TCRdb's table has in-frame clones only and misses some. The sample consists of over 45,000 clones, about 80% of them appearing once. The input for sequencing was peripheral blood, taken on day 0 of AZD1222 vaccination. This chain uses TRBV3-1 (or the pseudogene TRBV3-2) with TRBJ1-2, with D unclear. This TCR came from an adult in good health. The CDR3 DNA is TGTGCCAGCAGCCCTAACGCGTGGGATAACTATGGCTACACCTTC. Protein: CASSPNAWDNYGYTF.